The entry below describes one T cell receptor (beta chain). The antigen is unknown. V lost 2 bases, J lost 2 bases, and 4 bases stayed unmatched. CDR3 size: 15 residues. Germline values: CDR1 KGHDR, CDR2 SFDVKD. These data originate in a study of response to subunit inactivated influenza vaccine. Study-level results: With each seasonal influenza vaccination, the authors suggested, few new T cells are recruited.

TCRdb re-derived calls from the RT-PCR reads in MiXCR, one entry per CDR3 protein. The sample lists 500,000 to 550,000 distinct CDR3 sequences, approximately 7.7% occurring once. This specimen was PBMCs from blood, taken around 2 years after vaccination. This sequence originates from a man aged 45 to 75 who received an inactivated influenza vaccine. The V call is TRBV24-1, the J call TRBJ1-1, with 7 bases fitting TRBD1. The CDR3 sequence: CATSDSRQGNTEAFF. The CDR3, as DNA: TGTGCCACCAGTGATTCCCGACAGGGAAACACTGAAGCTTTCTTT.